This T cell receptor (beta chain) was sequenced for a study of CD4 T cell repertoires in COVID-19. Study observations and caveats: Sharing of several most expanded SARS-CoV-2-reactive clonotypes across memory subsets suggested intraclonal diversification.

The germline V gene encodes CDR1 MNHEY and CDR2 SMNVEV (reference sequence). V lost 2 bases and J lost 2, with 7 bases in between. The CDR3 is 13 residues long. Remarks on this clone: Its cognate antigen is unknown.

No culture step preceded sequencing of the ex vivo isolated memory T cells. Clones were sequenced by immunoSEQ multiplex PCR, and TCRdb holds only the in-frame ones, with some missing. The data show fewer than 10,000 clones, around four fifths seen once. The source material was effector memory CD4+ T cells from blood, sampled before the COVID-19 pandemic. The origin of this receptor is a human donor who had COVID-19. The rearrangement uses TRBV27 and TRBJ2-7; D is ambiguous. Here the CDR3 reads CASSLGPAYEQYF. Written as DNA, the CDR3 is TGTGCCAGCAGTTTAGGTCCGGCCTACGAGCAGTACTTC.